The sequence of this T cell receptor beta chain was determined in a study of cytomegalovirus exposure and HLA in healthy donors. For the study at large: Among a few hundred genotyped donors, roughly 80% fell in the Caucasian-associated ancestry cluster. General study points: Across donors, presence/absence analyses took sequencing depth to be roughly uniform.

CDR3 length: 16 residues. J lost 6 bases, V lost 0 bases, and 7 bases had no gene match. CDR1 and CDR2 from the germline V gene are MNHEY and SMNVEV (reference sequence). 13 Jbeta primers and 60 Vbeta primers were used for the PCR. Profiled with immunoSEQ multiplex PCR; TCRdb holds only in-frame clones, not every one. This table holds under 200,000 clones, roughly four fifths found once. Note on this clone: As yet, its antigen is unknown.

The source of this sequence is a man aged 45 to 65 in good health and CMV-seropositive. Specimen: PBMCs. The rearrangement links TRBV27 to TRBJ2-1; 8 positions agree with TRBD2. CDR3 nucleotide sequence: TGTGCCAGCAGTTTATCCGCCGGGAGGGCCCTCAATGAGCAGTTCTTC. Its protein is CASSLSAGRALNEQFF.